This record covers a single T cell receptor beta chain. The CDR3 has 13 residues. V dropped 8 bases and J dropped 1 base, with 11 bases sitting between them. CDR1 SNHLY and CDR2 FYNNEI come from the germline V gene. The sample originates from a study of patients and donors after allogeneic stem cell transplantation. TCRdb passed the RT-PCR reads through MiXCR, listing each CDR3 protein once. Altogether about a million distinct CDR3 sequences are present, about a sixth being singletons, with the ten largest covering 5.5% to 6.5%. Sequencing used blood, either unsorted or a sorted T cell fraction (not recorded which). The chain carries TRBV2 and TRBJ2-5; possible D gene TRBD2, 6 bases. This TCR came from a human donor who was either an allogeneic HSCT recipient or a stem cell or donor lymphocyte infusion donor (not recorded which). It is not recorded whose cells these are; they may come from a transplant donor. CDR3 region: CASGGRPQETQYF. The CDR3 region has the DNA TGTGCCAGCGGAGGGCGACCCCAAGAGACCCAGTACTTC. Combining the CDR3 with reference TRBV2 and TRBJ2-5 gives the whole variable domain EPEVTQTPSHQVTQMGQEVILRCVPISNHLYFYWYRQILGQKVEFLVSFYNNEISEKSEIFDDQFSVERPDGSNFTLKIRSTKLEDSAMYFCASGGRPQETQYFGPGTRLLVL.